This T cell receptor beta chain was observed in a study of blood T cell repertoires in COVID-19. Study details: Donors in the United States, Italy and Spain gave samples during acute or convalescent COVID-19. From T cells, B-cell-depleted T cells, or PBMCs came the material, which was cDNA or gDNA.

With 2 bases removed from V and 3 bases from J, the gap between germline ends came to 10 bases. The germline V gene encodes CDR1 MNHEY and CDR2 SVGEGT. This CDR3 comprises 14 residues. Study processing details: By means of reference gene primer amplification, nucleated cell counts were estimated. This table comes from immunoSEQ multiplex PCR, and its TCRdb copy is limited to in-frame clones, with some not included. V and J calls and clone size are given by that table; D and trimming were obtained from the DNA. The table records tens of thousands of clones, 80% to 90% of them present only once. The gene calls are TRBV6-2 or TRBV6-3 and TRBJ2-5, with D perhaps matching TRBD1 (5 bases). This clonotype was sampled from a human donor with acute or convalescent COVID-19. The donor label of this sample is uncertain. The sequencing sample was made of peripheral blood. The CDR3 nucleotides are TGTGCCAGCAGTTACAGCAGGGTTGAAGAGACCCAGTACTTC. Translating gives CASSYSRVEETQYF.